A single sample gave rise to the 14 T cell receptor beta chains below, sequenced in a study of shared clonotypes between healthy human individuals. The method was immunoSEQ multiplex PCR; TCRdb's version includes in-frame clones alone and lacks a portion of them. The table includes 750,000 to 1,000,000 clones, about 91% detected once. Only CD45RO-negative cells positively selected for CCR7 counted as naive CD8 cells, so terminally differentiated effector memory CD45RA+ cells were excluded. Sequenced sample: naive CD8+ T cells sorted from blood. Receptors were obtained from a man in his thirties or forties in good health.

The DNA of the CDR3 is TGTGCCAGCAGTTTATCGCAACGGGTAAGCTCCTACAATGAGCAGTTCTTC. It is translated as CASSLSQRVSSYNEQFF. The genes are TRBV27 and TRBJ2-1; D unclear. The CDR3 is made up of 17 amino acids. Trimming stripped 0 bases from V and 0 bases from J, with 12 bases between. Germline values: CDR1 MNHEY, CDR2 SMNVEV (reference sequence).

This rearrangement joins TRBV5-1 to TRBJ1-1; D gene ambiguous. V dropped 0 bases and J dropped 2 bases, with 14 bases sitting between them. The CDR3 extends over 16 amino acids. In germline, CDR1 is SGHRS, CDR2 YFSETQ. The CDR3 bases are TGCGCCAGCAGCTTGGATTTCGTTAGTCTCAACACTGAAGCTTTCTTT. Amino acids: CASSLDFVSLNTEAFF.

Comments on this clone: This sample also contains other DNA sequences that code for the same CDR3. The chain joins TRBV28 to TRBJ2-1; no firm D call. The germline CDR1 and CDR2 sequences are MDHEN and SYDVKM. Trimming took off 2 bases at V and 0 bases at J, with 5 bases between the two ends. The CDR3 loop spans 14 amino acids. The CDR3 DNA follows: TGTGCCAGCAGTTTAGGCAGCTCCTACAATGAGCAGTTCTTC. Translating gives CASSLGSSYNEQFF.

V and J are TRBV5-1 and TRBJ2-1; the match to TRBD2 covers 13 bases. The CDR3 runs 15 residues. CDR1 and CDR2 from the germline V gene are SGHRS and YFSETQ. V lost 3 bases to trimming and J lost 5 bases; unmatched junction nucleotides: 2. The CDR3 nucleotides read TGCGCCAGCAGCTCTGGACTAGCGGGAGACAATGAGCAGTTCTTC. It specifies CASSSGLAGDNEQFF.

This chain uses TRBV21-1 with TRBJ2-3. TRBV21-1 is deemed a pseudogene. CDR3 length: 12 amino acids. The CDR3 bases are TGTGCCAGCAGCAAAGGACCAGATACGCAGTATTTT. This codes for CASSKGPDTQYF.

The chain joins TRBV7-9 to TRBJ2-1, with 7 bases fitting TRBD2. V dropped 4 bases and J dropped 5; count of bases not matched to a gene: 14. The CDR3 length is 17 residues. Germline assignment: CDR1 SEHNR and CDR2 FQNEAQ (reference sequence). This CDR3 is CASSSNPRGGPDNEQFF. CDR3 coding DNA: TGTGCCAGCAGCTCAAACCCTAGGGGAGGGCCAGACAATGAGCAGTTCTTC. Full variable domain (outside the CDR3, taken from reference TRBV7-9 and TRBJ2-1): DTGVSQNPRHKITKRGQNVTFRCDPISEHNRLYWYRQTLGQGPEFLTYFQNEAQLEKSRLLSDRFSAERPKGSFSTLEIQRTEQGDSAMYLCASSSNPRGGPDNEQFFGPGTRLTVL.

This chain connects TRBV7-6 to TRBJ2-1; D tentatively reads TRBD1 or TRBD2 (6 bases each). Trimming shortened V by 1 base and J by 7 bases, and 14 bases separated the two germline ends. CDR1 and CDR2 from the germline V gene are SGHVS and FNYEAQ. The CDR3 length is 15 residues. The CDR3 bases are TGTGCCAGCAGCTTAGATGCGGGGACATGGAATGAGCAGTTCTTC. Its translation: CASSLDAGTWNEQFF.

The J gene is TRBJ2-1, the V gene TRBV7-2; 14 bases are a match to TRBD2. CDR3 length: 19 residues. Per the germline V gene, CDR1 is SGHTA and CDR2 is FQGNSA. The junction had 16 bases not matched to a gene; V was cut back by 6 bases and J by 6 bases. CDR3 coding DNA: TGTGCCAGCAGACCCCCGGGACTAGCGGGAGACTGGGAGGGCAATGAGCAGTTCTTC. It specifies CASRPPGLAGDWEGNEQFF.

This chain uses TRBV5-1 with TRBJ2-7; 9 nucleotides agree with TRBD1. The CDR3 is made up of 15 amino acids. The germline V gene has CDR1 SGHRS and CDR2 YFSETQ. V trimming: 7 bases; J trimming: 3 bases; junction bases outside the gene matches: 11. The CDR3 reads CASGPLSGQGYEQYF. In nucleotides, the CDR3 is TGCGCCAGCGGCCCCCTCTCGGGACAGGGCTACGAGCAGTACTTC.

The rearrangement joins TRBV5-1 to TRBJ1-1, with a tentative D call TRBD1 (6 bases). The CDR3 is 14 residues long. The germline V gene has CDR1 SGHRS and CDR2 YFSETQ. Trimming removed 5 bases at V and 3 bases at J, with 14 bases between. CDR3 bases: TGCGCCAGCAGTGTCGTGGGGGCGGACACTGAAGCTTTCTTT. Protein: CASSVVGADTEAFF.

This chain uses TRBV28 with TRBJ2-1; TRBD2 agrees at 10 bases. The J segment lost 9 bases and the V segment lost 3 bases, leaving 8 bases of the junction unmatched. This CDR3 comprises 15 residues. CDR1 is MDHEN and CDR2 is SYDVKM in the germline V gene. The CDR3 loop is CASSFGLAGDVEQFF. CDR3 sequence (DNA): TGTGCCAGCAGTTTTGGGCTAGCGGGAGATGTTGAGCAGTTCTTC. The full variable domain, rest sourced from reference TRBV28 and TRBJ2-1, is DVKVTQSSRYLVKRTGEKVFLECVQDMDHENMFWYRQDPGLGLRLIYFSYDVKMKEKGDIPEGYSVSREKKERFSLILESASTNQTSMYLCASSFGLAGDVEQFFGPGTRLTVL.

The V and J genes are TRBV5-1 and TRBJ2-6; D tentatively reads TRBD1 or TRBD2 (6 bases each). Germline lookup yields CDR1 SGHRS and CDR2 YFSETQ. With 0 bases removed from V and 3 bases from J, the gap between germline ends came to 10 bases. CDR3 length equals 16 residues. The CDR3 is CASSLEGGLGANVLTF. In DNA, the CDR3 is TGCGCCAGCAGCTTGGAGGGGGGCCTTGGGGCCAACGTCCTGACTTTC.

This chain links TRBV5-4 with TRBJ2-7; a possible D gene is TRBD1 (6 bases). V lost 2 bases, J lost 0 bases, and 15 bases lay in between. CDR1 is SGHNT and CDR2 is YYREEE in the germline V gene (reference sequence). The CDR3 covers 16 residues. The CDR3 DNA reads as TGTGCCAGCAGCTTCTTACCGGGACAAAGCTCCTACGAGCAGTACTTC. Its translation is CASSFLPGQSSYEQYF.

V and J are TRBV9 and TRBJ2-5, with D maybe TRBD1 (6 bases). The CDR3 runs to 16 residues. The V gene lost 0 bases and the J gene lost 0 bases, with 12 bases spanning the gap. Per germline, CDR1 SGDLS and CDR2 YYNGEE. The CDR3 bases are TGTGCCAGCAGCGTAGGCGTGCGGACAGACCAAGAGACCCAGTACTTC. Translated, it gives CASSVGVRTDQETQYF.